This T cell receptor beta chain was recorded in a study of CD8+ T cells in alopecia areata (dated by TCRdb to the late 2010s). Background on the whole study: Treated patients were enrolled in an open-label pilot trial of oral tofacitinib at 5 to 10 mg twice daily for moderate-to-severe alopecia areata. In humans, TCRbeta sequencing was performed on scalp tissue and on sorted CD4+ and CD8+ peripheral blood T cells from healthy controls and from patients with patchy or totalis/universalis alopecia areata. RNA was obtained with the PAXgene miRNA kit for fixed scalp, the miRNeasy kit for PBMCs, and the RNeasy kit for mouse skin. To study T cell clonal expansion in alopecia areata, the researchers applied high-throughput TCRbeta sequencing to both the C3H/HeJ mouse model and human patients. TCRbeta CDR3 regions were amplified by immunoSEQ multiplex PCR with 35 Vbeta forward and 13 Jbeta reverse primers. Disease severity in treated patients was measured with the SALT score, which quantifies the percentage of affected scalp surface area. Scalp clonality was compared among normal scalp (n=4), patchy alopecia areata scalp (n=8), and alopecia totalis/universalis scalp (n=8). Tofacitinib was given for 6 to 18 months, followed by 6 months of follow-up off drug to assess delayed response and recurrence. Biopsies were taken from tofacitinib-treated patients at baseline and again at 4 and 24 weeks into treatment, and several of those patients also had a later scalp biopsy. General findings and caveats noted by the study authors: Resident alphabeta T cells in normal human skin are also sequenced, complicating scalp TCR repertoire analysis, unlike mouse skin dominated by gammadelta T cells. Compared with normal scalp, lesional scalp, particularly in alopecia totalis/universalis, had higher clonality and more expanded CD8+ clones, which suggests antigenic drive. Because the treated cohort was small and included a single nonresponder, larger studies are needed to assess links between baseline CD8+ expansion and response. During tofacitinib treatment, many expanded lesional clones remained in scalp and blood, and this persistence may partly explain relapse after treatment is stopped. Shared TCR sequences between patients were less evident than in mice, which may be partly attributable to HLA diversity in the patient population. Scalp clonality and the number of expanded CD8+ clones among the top 100 scalp clones were significantly decreased by tofacitinib.

A note on this clone: The specificity of this receptor is unknown. No base quality values were provided; no much bigger clone lies one nucleotide off.

Per the publication, the time point label means: roughly 24 weeks on oral tofacitinib. Interpreted using the paper, the treatment or condition label stands for: oral pan-JAK inhibitor, 5-10 mg twice daily. From alopecia areata patients, peripheral blood was collected along with lesional scalp punch biopsies. PBMCs were separated by density centrifugation and stained for CD3, CD4 and CD8, after which CD4+ and CD8+ T cells were sorted on a FACSAria. From its cysteine to its phenylalanine, the CDR3 spans 15 amino acids. Only CDR3 DNA is held: 45 bases, read in frame from base 1. From a lookup of the germline V gene, CDR1 and CDR2 are SGHAT and FQNNGV. At the junction V is shortened by 1 base and J by 2 bases; bases outside the gene matches: 5. The library was prepared using the immunoSEQ multiplex PCR assay. For TCR sequencing, RNA was extracted from every sample and reverse transcribed into cDNA to serve as template. SuperScript III was used for first-strand cDNA synthesis, primed with a 2:1 mix of oligo-dT and random hexamers. A synthetic immune receptor repertoire was used to gauge amplification bias, and whatever bias remained was removed computationally. As for how the authors treated the data: Raw reads were preprocessed to remove errors, and CDR3 was defined according to IMGT conventions as the region from the conserved cysteine to phenylalanine. Clonality was calculated as 1 minus Shannon entropy normalized by log2 of the number of productive unique TCRs. Whether scalp clones were CD4 or CD8 was inferred by matching scalp TCRbeta sequences against CD4 and CD8 repertoires sorted from blood. Here the immuneACCESS table is served through TCRdb, limited to in-frame sequences with V and J called. Missing clones are a known gap in these copies; in checked studies unresolved V genes cover under half, and the rest lacks a known reason. Clone size and the V and J calls come from that table; the DNA yielded D and trimming. Present in this sample are 150,000 to 200,000 clones, over 55% of which were seen just once. Approximately 1% of the sample is taken by the ten largest.

The specimen was CD4+ T cells sorted from blood, collected at week 24, from a patient treated with tofacitinib. The rearrangement combines TRBV11-2 with TRBJ2-7, with TRBD1 matching 7 junction bases. The clonotype comes from a human donor with alopecia areata. The sequenced DNA is TGTGCCAGCAGCTTAGGAGGGGGCCGTACCTACGAGCAGTACTTC. Its amino acids are CASSLGGGRTYEQYF. This CDR3, with the reference TRBV11-2 and TRBJ2-7 proteins standing in past its ends, gives the full variable domain EAGVAQSPRYKIIEKRQSVAFWCNPISGHATLYWYQQILGQGPKLLIQFQNNGVVDDSQLPKDRFSAERLKGVDSTLKIQPAKLEDSAVYLCASSLGGGRTYEQYFGPGTRLTVT.